Presented here are 23 T cell receptor beta chains from one specimen sequenced in a study of blood T cell repertoires in COVID-19. Profiling relied on immunoSEQ multiplex PCR, and the TCRdb table lists in-frame clones only, not all of them. The sample yields hundreds of thousands of clones, about 89% seen once. The sequenced sample was peripheral blood. All receptors come from a woman in her twenties or thirties with acute or convalescent COVID-19.

The chain joins TRBV12-3 or TRBV12-4 to TRBJ1-4, with D possibly TRBD1 on 5 matching bases. CDR3 size: 12 residues. V was trimmed by 7 bases and J by 8 bases, leaving 11 bases between them. The CDR3 loop is CASTRRGEKLFF. CDR3 DNA: TGTGCCAGCACTCGGCGGGGGGAAAAACTGTTTTTT.

The chain uses TRBV9 and TRBJ1-1; D possibly corresponds to TRBD1 (5 bases). This CDR3 contains 13 residues. The germline V and J ends were trimmed by 0 bases and 9 bases, with 12 bases remaining between them. Germline CDR1 reads SGDLS; CDR2 reads YYNGEE. CDR3 residues: CASSVGDGGKAFF. As DNA, the CDR3 is TGTGCCAGCAGCGTAGGGGACGGGGGAAAAGCTTTCTTT.

The V gene is TRBV11-2, the J gene TRBJ1-1, with a tentative D call TRBD1 (5 bases). V lost 5 bases and J lost 11, with 18 bases in between. Germline CDR1 and CDR2: SGHAT and FQNNGV. The CDR3 has 13 residues. In nucleotides, the CDR3 is TGTGCCAGCAGCGCCTCAACCGGGACTACGGCTTTCTTT. Encoded protein: CASSASTGTTAFF.

The rearrangement links TRBV11-2 to TRBJ2-1; D gene ambiguous. Trimming stripped 1 base from V and 14 bases from J, with 12 bases between. This CDR3 has 12 residues. From germline, CDR1 is SGHAT and CDR2 FQNNGV. CDR3 sequence reads: CASSLVRSTKFF. The CDR3 DNA sequence: TGTGCCAGCAGCTTAGTAAGGAGTACCAAGTTCTTC.

The chain has TRBV3-1 (or the pseudogene TRBV3-2) and TRBJ2-3, with 9 bases aligning to TRBD2. From germline, CDR1 is LGHDT and CDR2 YNNKEL (reference sequence). This CDR3 is built from 16 residues. The trim removed 3 bases at V and 5 bases at J, leaving 9 bases unmatched. In DNA form, the CDR3 reads TGTGCCAGCAGCCAGCGGAGTAGCGGGGGAGTAGATACGCAGTATTTT. Translation: CASSQRSSGGVDTQYF.

The chain has TRBV18 and TRBJ1-2; 9 bases line up with TRBD1. V was pared by 2 bases and J by 7 bases, with 17 bases of the junction left unmatched. The CDR3 has 18 residues. Germline V CDR1 and CDR2: KGHSH, LQKENI. CDR3 in DNA: TGTGCCAGCTCACCAGTGGCGGGACAGGGCAGCTATGAGTCTGGCTACACCTTC. This translates into CASSPVAGQGSYESGYTF.

The V gene is TRBV10-3, the J gene TRBJ2-5, with D unresolved. This CDR3 spans 11 amino acids. Germline CDR1 is ENHRY and CDR2 is SYGVKD. The ends were cut back, 2 bases at V and 4 bases at J, with 2 bases in the middle. The CDR3 coding sequence is TGTGCCATCAGTGAGCGAGAGACCCAGTACTTC. Protein sequence: CAISERETQYF.

This chain joins TRBV4-2 and TRBJ2-3, with 12 bases fitting TRBD2. CDR3 length equals 19 residues. The V segment lost 1 base and the J segment 5 bases; nucleotides outside the gene matches: 13. CDR1 and CDR2 (germline): LGHNA, YNFKEQ. DNA for the CDR3: TGTGCCAGCAGCCAAGGGGCGCTAGCGGGGGGGCCGGGGGTAGATACGCAGTATTTT. Its protein is CASSQGALAGGPGVDTQYF.

V gene TRBV11-2 combines with J gene TRBJ2-7; tentative D call: TRBD2 (6 bases). Germline CDR1 is SGHAT and CDR2 is FQNNGV. The V end lost 5 bases, the J end lost 7 bases, and 18 bases lay between the germline ends. The CDR3 contains 14 residues. As DNA, the CDR3 is TGTGCCAGCAGCCTACCTCCGAGCGGGCGGGAGCAGTACTTC. It is translated as CASSLPPSGREQYF.

The chain uses TRBV5-8 and TRBJ1-1; weak D call: TRBD1 (5 bases). Germline CDR1 and CDR2: SGHTS and YDEGEE. V was cut by 5 bases and J by 2 bases, with 13 bases left in between. The CDR3 has 14 amino acids. DNA for the CDR3: TGTGCCAGCAGACGTAGGAGGGGAAACACTGAAGCTTTCTTT. Protein product: CASRRRRGNTEAFF.

The chain couples TRBV29-1 to TRBJ2-1; possible D gene TRBD2, 5 bases. Between the trimmed V and J ends, which lost 7 bases and 4 bases, there was a span of 14 bases. Looked up from germline, CDR1 is SQVTM and CDR2 is ANQGSEA. This CDR3 is 13 amino acids long. In nucleotides, the CDR3 is TGCAGCGCAGCGGACGACTCTTACAATGAGCAGTTCTTC. Protein: CSAADDSYNEQFF.

The J gene is TRBJ2-1, the V gene TRBV24-1; TRBD1 agrees at 9 bases. V dropped 5 bases and J dropped 1; count of bases not matched to a gene: 2. Germline CDR1 KGHDR, CDR2 SFDVKD. CDR3 length: 15 amino acids. The CDR3 coding sequence is TGTGCCACCAGTGGGACAGGGGCATCCTACAATGAGCAGTTCTTC. This translates into CATSGTGASYNEQFF.

V and J are TRBV19 and TRBJ1-5; TRBD1 is a possible D gene (5 bases). The germline gives CDR1 LNHDA, CDR2 SQIVND (reference sequence). Between the trimmed V and J ends, which lost 3 bases and 7 bases, there was a span of 13 bases. This CDR3 spans 14 amino acids. The CDR3 region is CASSMGGVGQPQHF. In DNA, the CDR3 is TGTGCCAGTAGTATGGGGGGGGTGGGCCAGCCCCAGCATTTT.

This chain links TRBV29-1 with TRBJ2-1; TRBD2 matches 11 bases. The V segment lost 4 bases and the J segment 7 bases; nucleotides outside the gene matches: 6. The CDR3 totals 14 residues. CDR1 and CDR2 (germline): SQVTM, ANQGSEA. The CDR3 coding sequence is TGCAGCGTTGGATTAGCGGGGGGGCAGAATGAGCAGTTCTTC. This codes for CSVGLAGGQNEQFF.

The rearrangement uses TRBV4-1 and TRBJ1-5; the D is unclear. This CDR3 is 16 amino acids long. V lost 0 bases, J lost 4 bases, and 13 bases lay in between. Germline lookup yields CDR1 MGHRA and CDR2 YSYEKL. This CDR3 reads CASSQEAPAGNQPQHF. CDR3 in DNA: TGCGCCAGCAGCCAAGAGGCCCCCGCGGGAAATCAGCCCCAGCATTTT.

Only one count was recorded for this clone. V and J are TRBV9 and TRBJ1-2; D is ambiguous. Trimming removed 0 bases from V and 5 bases from J, with 14 bases in between. There are 15 residues in the CDR3. CDR1 is SGDLS, CDR2 YYNGEE, per germline. Written as DNA, the CDR3 is TGTGCCAGCAGCGTAGCGGCATCCTCGGAGTATGGCTACACCTTC. Its translation: CASSVAASSEYGYTF.

The rearrangement uses TRBV19 and TRBJ1-5; maybe TRBD1 (5 bases). Per germline, CDR1 LNHDA and CDR2 SQIVND (reference sequence). The CDR3 extends over 11 amino acids. V lost 9 bases to trimming and J lost 7 bases, with 10 bases between them. CDR3 sequence (DNA): TGTGCCAGGCTACAGGAGCAGCCCCAGCATTTT. Translated, it gives CARLQEQPQHF.

This clone was observed once. The J gene is TRBJ2-7, the V gene TRBV18, with TRBD2 matching over 7 bases. Germline assignment: CDR1 KGHSH and CDR2 LQKENI. V lost 3 bases to trimming and J lost 0 bases; unmatched junction nucleotides: 20. This CDR3 has 20 residues. The CDR3 loop reads CASSPNRVIAGLNFSYEQYF. The CDR3 nucleotides read TGTGCCAGCTCACCTAACAGAGTAATCGCGGGACTAAATTTCTCCTACGAGCAGTACTTC.

V is TRBV19 and J is TRBJ1-2; 8 nucleotides line up with TRBD1. After removal of 3 bases from V and 8 bases from J, the junction contained 8 bases not matched to a gene. CDR1 LNHDA and CDR2 SQIVND come from the germline V gene (reference sequence). The CDR3 runs 14 residues. This chain's CDR3 is CASSIPRQGKGYTF. CDR3 in DNA: TGTGCCAGTAGTATCCCCCGACAGGGGAAGGGCTACACCTTC. Full variable domain (remainder filled in from reference TRBV19 and TRBJ1-2): DGGITQSPKYLFRKEGQNVTLSCEQNLNHDAMYWYRQDPGQGLRLIYYSQIVNDFQKGDIAEGYSVSREKKESFPLTVTSAQKNPTAFYLCASSIPRQGKGYTFGSGTRLTVV.

The chain has TRBV3-1 (or the pseudogene TRBV3-2) and TRBJ2-7, with 13 bases that match TRBD2. With 0 bases clipped from V and 2 bases from J, the junction kept 4 bases outside the gene matches. The CDR3 consists of 17 residues. The V gene's germline CDR1 is LGHDT and CDR2 YNNKEL (reference sequence). In nucleotides, the CDR3 is TGTGCCAGCAGCCAAGAATTAGGGACTAGCGGGGCCTACGAGCAGTACTTC. It specifies CASSQELGTSGAYEQYF.

The V gene is TRBV4-1, the J gene TRBJ1-2, with D possibly matching TRBD1 (6 bases). The CDR3 sequence is 17 residues long. In germline, CDR1 is MGHRA, CDR2 YSYEKL. Trimming cost V 1 base and J 0 bases, with 15 bases left between them. The CDR3 DNA sequence: TGCGCCAGCAGCCAAGGGGGGGGCGGGAGAACTAACTATGGCTACACCTTC. It yields the protein CASSQGGGGRTNYGYTF.

In this sample, this clone turned up once. The CDR3 loop is CSVGPGHATYEQYF. The CDR3 nucleotides are TGCAGCGTCGGACCGGGACATGCAACCTACGAGCAGTACTTC. J is TRBJ2-7 and V is TRBV29-1, with a tentative D call TRBD1 (6 bases). Trimming pared 6 bases from V and 2 bases from J, leaving 17 bases between. This CDR3 is 14 amino acids long. Germline V gives CDR1 SQVTM, CDR2 ANQGSEA.

The rearrangement uses TRBV3-1 (or the pseudogene TRBV3-2) and TRBJ2-5; TRBD2 might be the D (6 bases). Germline CDR1 and CDR2: LGHDT and YNNKEL (reference sequence). The V gene lost 2 bases and the J gene lost 2 bases, with 12 bases spanning the gap. The CDR3 is 15 amino acids. Here the CDR3 reads CASSQLRDLQETQYF. CDR3 bases: TGTGCCAGCAGCCAATTGCGGGACCTACAAGAGACCCAGTACTTC.